The source of this T cell receptor beta chain is a study of blood T cell repertoires in COVID-19. The table came from immunoSEQ multiplex PCR; TCRdb's copy has only in-frame clones and leaves some out. Of 200,000 to 250,000 clones listed, about 90% were seen once; the top ten hold 10% to 13%. This clone was detected many times. CDR1 and CDR2 from the germline V gene are MNHNS and SASEGT. This CDR3 is built from 16 residues. After removal of 3 bases from V and 7 bases from J, the junction contained 10 bases not matched to a gene. The chain is built from TRBV6-1 and TRBJ2-1; 9 positions match TRBD1. Sequences were obtained from PBMCs or T cells enriched from blood (not recorded which). The receptor was derived from a young man who had recovered from COVID-19. The CDR3 reads CASSEIPGQGLNEQFF. The CDR3 DNA reads TGTGCCAGCAGTGAGATACCGGGACAGGGCCTAAATGAGCAGTTCTTC.